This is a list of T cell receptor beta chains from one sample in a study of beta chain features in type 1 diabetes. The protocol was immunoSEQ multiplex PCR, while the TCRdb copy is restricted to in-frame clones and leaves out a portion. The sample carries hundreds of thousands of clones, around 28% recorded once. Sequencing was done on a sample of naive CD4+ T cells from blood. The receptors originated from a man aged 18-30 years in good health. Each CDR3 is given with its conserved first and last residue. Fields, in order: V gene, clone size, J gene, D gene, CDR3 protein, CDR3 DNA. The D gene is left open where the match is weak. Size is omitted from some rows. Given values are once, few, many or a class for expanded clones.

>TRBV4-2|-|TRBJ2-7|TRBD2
CASSQAGRTSVKYEQYF
TGTGCCAGCAGCCAAGCGGGACGGACTAGCGTGAAATACGAGCAGTACTTC
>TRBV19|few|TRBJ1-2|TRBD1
CASSTYSTGDNGYTF
TGTGCCAGTAGTACTTATTCCACAGGGGATAATGGCTACACCTTC
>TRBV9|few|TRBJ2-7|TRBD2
CASISAGGSYEQYF
TGTGCCAGCATCTCAGCGGGAGGATCCTACGAGCAGTACTTC
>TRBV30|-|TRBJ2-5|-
CAWARVGVFRQETQYF
TGTGCCTGGGCTAGGGTCGGGGTGTTCCGTCAAGAGACCCAGTACTTC
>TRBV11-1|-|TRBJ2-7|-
CATARRDSYEQYF
TGTGCCACCGCCCGGAGAGACTCCTACGAGCAGTACTTC
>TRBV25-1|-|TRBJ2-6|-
CASSGSRAGANVLTF
TGTGCCAGCAGCGGCTCCAGGGCTGGGGCCAACGTCCTGACTTTC
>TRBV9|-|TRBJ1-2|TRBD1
CASSFRGGLTGGHGYTF
TGTGCCAGCAGCTTCAGAGGGGGACTAACAGGGGGCCATGGCTACACCTTC
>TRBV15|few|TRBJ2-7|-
CATSEVVLYEQYF
TGTGCCACCAGCGAAGTTGTCCTGTACGAGCAGTACTTC
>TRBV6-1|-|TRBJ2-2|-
CASSEVLGRISNTGELFF
TGTGCCAGCAGTGAAGTTCTGGGACGGATCTCGAACACCGGGGAGCTGTTTTTT
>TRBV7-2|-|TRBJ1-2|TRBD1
CASSLTDRVHGYTF
TGTGCCAGCAGCCTGACAGACAGGGTGCATGGCTACACCTTC
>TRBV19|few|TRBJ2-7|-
CASSARRSYEQYF
TGTGCCAGTAGTGCCCGACGGTCCTACGAGCAGTACTTC
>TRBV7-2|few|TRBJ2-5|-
CASSPRSQETQYF
TGTGCCAGCAGCCCCCGGTCCCAAGAGACCCAGTACTTC
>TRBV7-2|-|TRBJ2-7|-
CASSLEVGVREQYF
TGTGCCAGCAGCTTAGAAGTTGGGGTTCGCGAGCAGTACTTC
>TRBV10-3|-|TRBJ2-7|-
CASTSGGYEQYF
TGTGCCAGCACCTCCGGAGGGTACGAGCAGTACTTC
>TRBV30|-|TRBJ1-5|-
CAWSPNSNQPQHF
TGTGCCTGGAGCCCAAATAGCAATCAGCCCCAGCATTTT
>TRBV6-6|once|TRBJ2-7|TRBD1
CASSYSGTGGYEQYF
TGTGCCAGCAGTTACTCCGGGACAGGGGGCTACGAGCAGTACTTC
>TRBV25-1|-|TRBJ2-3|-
CASTRTGRADTQYF
TGTGCCAGCACCAGGACAGGGAGGGCAGATACGCAGTATTTT
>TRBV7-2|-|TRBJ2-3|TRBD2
CASSPGSGRQQTQYF
TGTGCCAGCAGCCCCGGTAGCGGGAGGCAACAGACGCAGTATTTT
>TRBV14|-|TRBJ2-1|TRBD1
CASSQPGGLYQNEQFF
TGTGCCAGCAGCCAACCAGGGGGCTTGTACCAGAATGAGCAGTTCTTC
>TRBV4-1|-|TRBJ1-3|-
CASSRGNTIYF
TGCGCCAGCAGCCGTGGAAACACCATATATTTT
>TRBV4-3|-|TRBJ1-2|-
CASSQDRAVYSYTF
TGCGCCAGCAGCCAAGATAGGGCCGTGTATAGCTACACCTTC
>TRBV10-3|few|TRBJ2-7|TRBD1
CAIRTGQGTYEQYF
TGTGCCATCAGGACGGGACAGGGAACCTACGAGCAGTACTTC
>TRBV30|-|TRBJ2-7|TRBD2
CAWSVRLAGAYEQYF
TGTGCCTGGAGTGTACGTCTAGCGGGAGCATACGAGCAGTACTTC
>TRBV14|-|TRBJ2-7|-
CASSQVRGYEQYF
TGTGCCAGCAGCCAAGTTCGGGGATACGAGCAGTACTTC
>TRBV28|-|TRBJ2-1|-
CASSQARDWNEQFF
TGTGCCAGCAGTCAGGCGCGGGACTGGAATGAGCAGTTCTTC
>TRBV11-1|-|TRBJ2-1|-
CASSRWPQGINEQFF
TGTGCCAGCAGCCGGTGGCCCCAGGGGATCAATGAGCAGTTCTTC
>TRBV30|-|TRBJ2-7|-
CAWKGDRSAPEQYF
TGTGCCTGGAAGGGTGATAGATCGGCCCCCGAGCAGTACTTC
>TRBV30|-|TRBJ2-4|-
CAWSVTLAKNIQYF
TGTGCCTGGAGTGTAACATTAGCCAAAAACATTCAGTACTTC
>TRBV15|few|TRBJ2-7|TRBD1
CATSRDRRDRGHEQYF
TGTGCCACCAGCAGAGATCGGCGGGACAGGGGCCACGAGCAGTACTTC
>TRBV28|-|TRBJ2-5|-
CASSLLGTGGQETQYF
TGTGCCAGCAGTCTCCTTGGGACGGGTGGCCAAGAGACCCAGTACTTC
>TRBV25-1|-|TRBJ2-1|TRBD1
CASRDRATYNEQFF
TGTGCCAGCAGAGACAGGGCAACCTACAATGAGCAGTTCTTC
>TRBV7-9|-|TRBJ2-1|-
CASSGTSYNEQFF
TGTGCCAGCAGTGGTACTAGCTACAATGAGCAGTTCTTC
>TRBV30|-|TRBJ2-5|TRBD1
CAWSGTGTPETQYF
TGTGCCTGGAGTGGGACAGGGACACCCGAGACCCAGTACTTC
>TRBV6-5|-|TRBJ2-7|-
CASKASSYEQYF
TGTGCCAGCAAGGCCTCCTCCTACGAGCAGTACTTC
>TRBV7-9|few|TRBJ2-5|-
CASSRGRAGQETQYF
TGTGCCAGCAGCCGAGGAAGGGCGGGCCAAGAGACCCAGTACTTC
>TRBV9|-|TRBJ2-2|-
CASSVEGRHTGELFF
TGTGCCAGCAGCGTAGAGGGACGGCACACCGGGGAGCTGTTTTTT
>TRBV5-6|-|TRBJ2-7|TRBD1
CASSLARGPFHEQYF
TGTGCCAGCAGCTTGGCCAGGGGGCCATTCCACGAGCAGTACTTC
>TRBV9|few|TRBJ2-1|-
CASSVAGLNEQFF
TGTGCCAGCAGCGTAGCGGGATTGAATGAGCAGTTCTTC
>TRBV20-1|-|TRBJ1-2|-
CSATQGYGYTF
TGCAGTGCTACCCAGGGCTATGGCTACACCTTC
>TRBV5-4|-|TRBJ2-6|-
CASSRSPRDGANVLTF
TGTGCCAGCAGCCGCAGCCCCAGGGATGGGGCCAACGTCCTGACTTTC
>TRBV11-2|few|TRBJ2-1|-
CASSLVTSYNEQFF
TGTGCCAGCAGCTTAGTGACTAGCTACAATGAGCAGTTCTTC
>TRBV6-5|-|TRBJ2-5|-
CASSSLYQETQYF
TGTGCCAGCAGTTCGCTGTACCAAGAGACCCAGTACTTC
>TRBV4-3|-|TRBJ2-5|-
CASSERPGLTQYF
TGCGCCAGCAGCGAAAGGCCAGGCTTGACCCAGTACTTC
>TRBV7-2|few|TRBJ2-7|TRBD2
CASSSLAGFSYEQYF
TGTGCCAGCAGCTCCTTAGCGGGATTCTCTTACGAGCAGTACTTC
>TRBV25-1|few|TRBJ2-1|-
CASSEWSGGRVGNEQFF
TGTGCCAGCAGTGAATGGAGCGGCGGCAGGGTCGGGAATGAGCAGTTCTTC
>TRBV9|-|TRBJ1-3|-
CASSVEGVRNTIYF
TGTGCCAGCAGCGTAGAAGGAGTACGAAACACCATATATTTT
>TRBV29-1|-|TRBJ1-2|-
CSVGADYGYTF
TGCAGCGTTGGGGCCGACTATGGCTACACCTTC
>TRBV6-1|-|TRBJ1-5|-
CASGASWGNQPQHF
TGTGCCAGCGGTGCAAGTTGGGGCAATCAGCCCCAGCATTTT
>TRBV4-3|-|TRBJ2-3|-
CASSRERDTQYF
TGCGCCAGCAGCCGAGAGAGAGATACGCAGTATTTT
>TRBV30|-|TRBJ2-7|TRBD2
CAWSVSRGTSGRAYEQYF
TGTGCCTGGAGTGTATCTCGAGGGACTAGCGGGAGGGCCTACGAGCAGTACTTC